These 11 T cell receptor beta chains share one sample of origin, sequenced in a study of T-cell reconstitution after alpha-beta-depleted transplantation in children. Unique molecular identifiers were incorporated during preparation of the TCRbeta library. TCRdb redid the calling of the PCR reads with MiXCR, one entry per CDR3 protein. The sample contains some 180,000 distinct CDR3 sequences, about 7% of which appear only once. Sequencing was performed on PBMCs, taken before TCRalphabeta/CD19-depleted stem cell transplant. The receptors come from a boy younger than 10 with acute lymphoblastic leukemia, due to receive a stem cell transplant.

This clonotype was seen many times. The J gene is TRBJ2-1, the V gene TRBV7-6, with D perhaps being TRBD1 or TRBD2 (6 bases each). V shed 2 bases and J shed 4 bases, with 27 bases lying between them. Germline V gene data show CDR1 as SGHVS and CDR2 as FNYEAQ. The CDR3 contains 20 residues. CDR3 in DNA: TGTGCCAGCAGCTTAAGACCAGGGGCCAGTAGTAGCGGTTTTTACAATGAGCAGTTCTTC. This translates into CASSLRPGASSSGFYNEQFF. Variable domain in full (rest from reference TRBV7-6 and TRBJ2-1): GAGVSQSPRYKVTKRGQDVALRCDPISGHVSLYWYRQALGQGPEFLTYFNYEAQQDKSGLPNDRFSAERPEGSISTLTIQRTEQRDSAMYRCASSLRPGASSSGFYNEQFFGPGTRLTVL.

There are a few counts of this clonotype. The CDR3 DNA sequence: TGTGCCAGCAGTACCTCGGGGACAGGGTACAATGAGCAGTTCTTC. Protein product: CASSTSGTGYNEQFF. The V call is TRBV7-8, the J call TRBJ2-1, with 9 bases lining up with TRBD1. Trimming took 6 bases from V and 4 from J; bases not matched to a gene: 7. Germline lookup yields CDR1 SGHVS and CDR2 FQNEAQ. This CDR3 comprises 15 residues.

This clonotype was seen at least ten times. The gene calls are TRBV7-2 and TRBJ1-4; no definite D call. The CDR3 loop spans 13 amino acids. The germline V and J ends were trimmed by 5 bases and 10 bases, with 14 bases remaining between them. Germline CDR1 is SGHTA and CDR2 is FQGNSA. As DNA, the CDR3 is TGTGCCAGCAGCCCCGTAAGGTCAGGAAAACTGTTTTTT. Its translation: CASSPVRSGKLFF.

The sample holds many counts of this clonotype. The CDR3 DNA follows: TGCGCCAGCAGTCGACAGGTCAACACCGGGGAGCTGTTTTTT. Protein product: CASSRQVNTGELFF. This sequence joins TRBV10-1 and TRBJ2-2; D might be TRBD1 (6 bases). CDR3 length: 14 residues. The germline V gene has CDR1 WNHNN and CDR2 SYGVQD (reference sequence). V lost 5 bases and J lost 2, with 9 bases in between.

J is TRBJ1-1 and V is TRBV25-1, with 9 positions matching TRBD1. V lost 8 bases, J lost 1 base, and 8 bases stayed unmatched. CDR3 length equals 15 residues. Germline V gene sequence: CDR1 MGHDK, CDR2 SYGVNS. The CDR3 spells CASGGGTGPNTEAFF. DNA for the CDR3: TGTGCCAGCGGCGGGGGGACAGGGCCGAACACTGAAGCTTTCTTT.

Sample share makes this clonotype medium-sized. This chain connects TRBV20-1 to TRBJ2-3; 8 bases align to TRBD2. This CDR3 is 14 amino acids long. Looked up from germline, CDR1 is DFQATT and CDR2 is SNEGSKA (reference sequence). V lost 1 base, J lost 6 bases, and 6 bases stayed unmatched. The CDR3 DNA sequence: TGCAGTGCTAGAGGAGGCGGGAGGCGGGATACGCAGTATTTT. It encodes CSARGGGRRDTQYF.

The chain combines TRBV28 with TRBJ2-5; the D is unclear. This CDR3 region has 15 residues. Germline CDR1 and CDR2: MDHEN and SYDVKM. The V and J ends lost 4 bases and 3 bases respectively, with 15 bases between them. CDR3 amino acids: CASSSDLLWEETQYF. Written as DNA, the CDR3 is TGTGCCAGCAGTTCAGACCTCCTTTGGGAAGAGACCCAGTACTTC.

There are a few counts of this clonotype. The CDR3: CASSPGLAGGYEQYF. CDR3 bases: TGTGCCAGCAGCCCGGGACTAGCGGGAGGGTACGAGCAGTACTTC. The chain employs TRBV28 and TRBJ2-7; 16 bases line up with TRBD2. The CDR3 runs 15 residues. With 6 bases clipped from V and 4 bases from J, the junction kept 3 bases outside the gene matches. Germline V gene sequence: CDR1 MDHEN, CDR2 SYDVKM.

This clonotype was detected ten times or more. This rearrangement joins TRBV25-1 to TRBJ2-7; D call uncertain. The CDR3 is 14 residues long. Germline CDR1 and CDR2: MGHDK and SYGVNS. Trimming took 8 bases from V and 2 from J, leaving 16 bases between them. The CDR3 bases are TGTGCCAGCCGAACTTCGGCGGCCCCCTACGAGCAGTACTTC. Encoded protein: CASRTSAAPYEQYF.

This clonotype was picked up a small number of times. V and J are TRBV5-1 and TRBJ1-4; D is ambiguous. V was pared by 0 bases and J by 4 bases, with 7 bases between. From germline, CDR1 is SGHRS and CDR2 YFSETQ. The CDR3 spans 14 residues. The CDR3 loop reads CASSLGSVNEKLFF. The DNA for the CDR3 is TGCGCCAGCAGCTTGGGCAGTGTTAATGAAAAACTGTTTTTT.

This clonotype was seen many times. The chain employs TRBV29-1 and TRBJ2-1; 7 bases match TRBD2. V shed 5 bases, J shed 5 bases, and the junction held 12 bases outside the gene matches. Germline V gene lookup returns CDR1 SQVTM and CDR2 ANQGSEA. CDR3 length: 15 amino acids. The CDR3 bases are TGCAGCGTTAAGGCCGGGGGGACGGGGAACAATGAGCAGTTCTTC. Protein: CSVKAGGTGNNEQFF.